Listed here are 18 T cell receptor beta chains from one sample, sequenced in a study of blood T cells in healthy people across ages. A second PCR of about 6 to 12 cycles used a sample-barcoded 5' primer and a J-beta primer mix. TCRdb re-analysed the 5' RACE reads in MiXCR, keeping a single row per CDR3 protein. The repertoire holds 800,000 to 950,000 distinct CDR3 sequences, around 48% seen once, with 13% in the top ten. Source material: blood. Receptors originate from a man aged 25-45 years in good health.

The chain carries TRBV7-2 and TRBJ1-4; 9 nucleotides line up with TRBD1. Germline V lookup: CDR1 SGHTA, CDR2 FQGNSA. The CDR3 is 14 residues long. Germline trimming cut 8 bases from V and 6 bases from J; bases unmatched to any gene: 7. CDR3 sequence (DNA): TGTGCCAGCGGTCCCGGGACAGGGCATGAAAAACTGTTTTTT. Its translation is CASGPGTGHEKLFF.

V is TRBV9 and J is TRBJ2-1; a weak D match, TRBD2 (5 bases). The V gene's germline CDR1 is SGDLS and CDR2 YYNGEE. V dropped 4 bases and J dropped 10 bases, with 15 bases sitting between them. CDR3 size: 13 residues. This CDR3 reads CASSPGLSGEQFF. The CDR3 DNA reads TGTGCCAGCAGCCCCGGACTCTCGGGAGAGCAGTTCTTC.

This clonotype was observed a few times. The genes are TRBV28 and TRBJ2-3; D tentatively reads TRBD1 or TRBD2 (5 bases each). Trimming shortened V by 6 bases and J by 4 bases, and 11 bases separated the two germline ends. Looked up from germline, CDR1 is MDHEN and CDR2 is SYDVKM. The CDR3 runs 13 residues. The CDR3 DNA follows: TGTGCCAGCAGGCTTGGGACGGCAGATACGCAGTATTTT. This translates into CASRLGTADTQYF. Combining the CDR3 with reference TRBV28 and TRBJ2-3 gives the whole variable domain DVKVTQSSRYLVKRTGEKVFLECVQDMDHENMFWYRQDPGLGLRLIYFSYDVKMKEKGDIPEGYSVSREKKERFSLILESASTNQTSMYLCASRLGTADTQYFGPGTRLTVL.

J is TRBJ2-1 and V is TRBV28; D is unclear. Trimming pared 7 bases from V and 8 bases from J, leaving 9 bases between. The CDR3 sequence is 11 residues long. The germline CDR1 and CDR2 sequences are MDHEN and SYDVKM. The CDR3: CASMDGHEQFF. The DNA of the CDR3 is TGTGCCAGCATGGACGGTCATGAGCAGTTCTTC.

This clonotype was seen a few times. J is TRBJ2-3 and V is TRBV7-2, with TRBD1 identical over 7 bases. The length of the CDR3 is 12 residues. V lost 5 bases to trimming and J lost 9 bases; unmatched junction nucleotides: 5. Germline CDR1 and CDR2: SGHTA and FQGNSA. The CDR3 here is CASSQTGSTQYF. Written as DNA, the CDR3 is TGTGCCAGCAGCCAGACAGGGTCCACGCAGTATTTT.

This clonotype was seen more than once but under ten times. This chain connects TRBV4-3 to TRBJ2-1, with D possibly matching TRBD2 (6 bases). CDR1 is LGHNA and CDR2 is YSLEER in the germline V gene. V lost 0 bases, J lost 4 bases, and 13 bases lay in between. The CDR3 is made up of 16 amino acids. CDR3 sequence reads: CASSQDWVAEYNEQFF. The CDR3 region has the DNA TGCGCCAGCAGCCAAGATTGGGTAGCGGAGTACAATGAGCAGTTCTTC.

The J gene is TRBJ2-5, the V gene TRBV24-1; D unclear. The last part of the DNA fits TRBJ2-7 better; the J call may be wrong. Germline CDR1 KGHDR, CDR2 SFDVKD. This CDR3 has 13 residues. The CDR3 DNA reads TGTGCCACCAGTGATTTGTACGGATACGAGCAGTACTTC. Translated: CATSDLYGYEQYF.

The chain couples TRBV20-1 to TRBJ1-2; perhaps TRBD1 as D (5 bases). V lost 2 bases to trimming and J lost 8 bases, with 15 bases between them. CDR3 size: 13 residues. CDR1 and CDR2 from the germline V gene are DFQATT and SNEGSKA (reference sequence). The CDR3 sequence is CSARTGGPGGYTF. Here the CDR3 DNA reads TGCAGTGCTAGAACAGGCGGGCCCGGCGGCTACACCTTC.

This chain uses TRBV29-1 with TRBJ2-1, with 11 bases that match TRBD2. Trimming cost V 3 bases and J 9 bases; bases outside gene matches: 1. Germline lookup yields CDR1 SQVTM and CDR2 ANQGSEA. This CDR3 is built from 12 residues. The CDR3 loop is CSVDLAGGEQFF. Written as DNA, the CDR3 is TGCAGCGTTGACCTAGCGGGGGGTGAGCAGTTCTTC.

The rearrangement joins TRBV25-1 to TRBJ2-3; 9 bases agree with TRBD2. Trimming at V came to 1 base and at J to 0 bases, leaving 5 bases not matched to a gene. Germline loops: CDR1 MGHDK, CDR2 SYGVNS. The CDR3 has 17 residues. CDR3 sequence reads: CASSESLAGSSTDTQYF. The CDR3 bases are TGTGCCAGCAGTGAATCCCTAGCGGGGTCTAGCACAGATACGCAGTATTTT.

CDR3 residues: CASSSRRELAYNEQFF. CDR3 nucleotide sequence: TGTGCCAGCAGCTCCCGCAGGGAACTAGCCTACAATGAGCAGTTCTTC. This sequence joins TRBV3-1 and TRBJ2-1; D tentatively reads TRBD1 or TRBD2 (5 bases each). This CDR3 region has 16 residues. Germline CDR1 reads LGHDT; CDR2 reads YNNKEL (reference sequence). V shed 5 bases and J shed 2 bases, with 16 bases lying between them.

V gene TRBV7-2 combines with J gene TRBJ2-5; the match to TRBD2 covers 8 bases. The germline CDR1 and CDR2 sequences are SGHTA and FQGNSA. V gave up 4 bases and J gave up 2 bases; unmatched junction bases: 6. The CDR3 extends over 15 amino acids. CDR3 residues: CASSSTGGDQETQYF. The CDR3 DNA reads TGTGCCAGCAGCTCAACGGGGGGGGATCAAGAGACCCAGTACTTC.

The rearrangement uses TRBV3-1 and TRBJ1-5, with TRBD1 matching 7 bases. CDR1 is LGHDT, CDR2 YNNKEL, per germline (reference sequence). The J segment lost 4 bases and the V segment lost 4 bases, leaving 7 bases of the junction unmatched. The CDR3 runs 15 residues. The CDR3 sequence is CASSPTVTGNQPQHF. The DNA for the CDR3 is TGTGCCAGCAGCCCGACCGTGACAGGGAATCAGCCCCAGCATTTT.

This clonotype has a handful of counts. The chain recombines TRBV4-3 with TRBJ1-2; TRBD1 matches at 7 bases. Trimming cost V 0 bases and J 2 bases; bases outside gene matches: 3. Germline V gene lookup returns CDR1 LGHNA and CDR2 YSLEER. This CDR3 comprises 15 residues. The DNA for the CDR3 is TGCGCCAGCAGCCAAGACGGGACAGTAAACTATGGCTACACCTTC. Translating it yields CASSQDGTVNYGYTF.

The chain couples TRBV18 to TRBJ1-2; tentatively, D is TRBD1 (6 bases). The CDR3 has 14 residues. Germline V CDR1 and CDR2: KGHSH, LQKENI. V was trimmed by 6 bases and J by 0 bases, leaving 11 bases between them. CDR3 DNA sequence: TGTGCCAGCTCTCGGGACAACGCTAACTATGGCTACACCTTC. Encoded protein: CASSRDNANYGYTF.

This clonotype occurred a few times. V gene TRBV12-5 combines with J gene TRBJ2-1; D remains unclear. This CDR3 spans 12 amino acids. Germline values: CDR1 LGHNT, CDR2 FRNRAP. Trimming cost V 1 base and J 7 bases, with 5 bases left between them. The CDR3 sequence is CASGLDKNEQFF. Here the CDR3 DNA reads TGTGCTAGTGGTTTGGATAAAAATGAGCAGTTCTTC. Using reference TRBV12-5 and TRBJ2-1 for the parts outside the CDR3, the full variable domain is DARVTQTPRHKVTEMGQEVTMRCQPILGHNTVFWYRQTMMQGLELLAYFRNRAPLDDSGMPKDRFSAEMPDATLATLKIQPSEPRDSAVYFCASGLDKNEQFFGPGTRLTVL.

This clonotype showed up just a few times. This chain links TRBV11-2 with TRBJ2-4, with 7 bases lining up with TRBD1. V lost 2 bases, J lost 13 bases, and 11 bases stayed unmatched. Germline CDR1 reads SGHAT; CDR2 reads FQNNGV. The CDR3 runs to 14 residues. Written as DNA, the CDR3 is TGTGCCAGCAGCTTACTTGAGGGGGCTTACCCGCAGTACTTC. It is translated as CASSLLEGAYPQYF.

A single count supports this clonotype. The rearrangement links TRBV7-2 to TRBJ2-4; no clear D gene. CDR1 SGHTA and CDR2 FQGNSA come from the germline V gene. Trimming cost V 1 base and J 3 bases, with 10 bases left between them. The CDR3 is made up of 15 amino acids. CDR3 DNA: TGTGCCAGCAGCTTAGGAGCCCTAGGCAAAAACATTCAGTACTTC. This sequence encodes CASSLGALGKNIQYF.